This section outlines one TCR beta chain sequence together with its context. The antigen is undetermined. With a much larger clone just one base away, this may be a read error. RNA was extracted from bulk tissue without any cell sorting. The data stem from a study of tumor and adjacent non-tumor tissue in lung cancer. The library came from three nested PCR rounds adapted from ARM-PCR protocols. MiXCR, run by TCRdb on the multiplex PCR reads, gives a single entry per CDR3 protein. The profile covers approximately 90,000 distinct CDR3 sequences, with roughly two thirds appearing a single time and 15% taken by the ten largest. Study observations and caveats: Tumor tissue had significantly higher TCR diversity than normal lung.

In germline, CDR1 is SGHNT, CDR2 YYREEE (reference sequence). CDR3 length: 15 amino acids. Material: lung tumor tissue. The gene calls are TRBV5-4 and TRBJ2-7; 9 bases match TRBD1. This TCR was recovered from a man between 65 and 85 years old with non-small cell lung cancer. The CDR3 DNA sequence: TGTGCCATCAGCCCGGACCTGGACAGGGGCCACGAGCAGTACTTC. This gives the protein CAISPDLDRGHEQYF. The variable domain in full, with the rest retrieved from reference TRBV5-4 and TRBJ2-7, is ETGVTQSPTHLIKTRGQQVTLRCSSQSGHNTVSWYQQALGQGPQFIFQYYREEENGRGNFPPRFSGLQFPNYSSELNVNALELDDSALYLCAISPDLDRGHEQYFGPGTRLTVT.